Below are 21 T cell receptor beta chains sequenced from a single sample in a study of cytomegalovirus exposure and HLA in healthy donors. The PCR contained 60 Vbeta and 13 Jbeta primers. Profiled with immunoSEQ multiplex PCR; TCRdb holds only in-frame clones, not every one. There are fewer than 250,000 clones in the sample; roughly three quarters occur only once, and roughly 1.6% lies in the top ten. Sequencing input: PBMCs. Receptors originate from a woman aged 18-30 years in good health and CMV-seronegative.

The chain is built from TRBV7-3 and TRBJ2-2; 7 bases are a match to TRBD2. The CDR3 runs to 15 residues. V was pared by 8 bases and J by 7 bases, with 13 bases of the junction left unmatched. Germline lookup yields CDR1 SGHTA and CDR2 FQGTGA. The CDR3 DNA follows: TGTGCCAGCGGGGGAGGGAAAGGGACGGACGGGGAGCTGTTTTTT. Protein product: CASGGGKGTDGELFF.

The chain couples TRBV30 to TRBJ1-1; D gene ambiguous. The CDR3 is 13 residues long. CDR1 GTSNPN and CDR2 SVGIG come from the germline V gene (reference sequence). Deletions cut 2 bases from V and 1 base from J, with 8 bases between. The CDR3 region is CAWSSRPNTEAFF. The CDR3 nucleotides read TGTGCCTGGAGTTCGCGGCCGAACACTGAAGCTTTCTTT. Using reference TRBV30 and TRBJ1-1 for the parts outside the CDR3, the full variable domain is SQTIHQWPATLVQPVGSPLSLECTVEGTSNPNLYWYRQAAGRGLQLLFYSVGIGQISSEVPQNLSASRPQDRQFILSSKKLLLSDSGFYLCAWSSRPNTEAFFGQGTRLTVV.

The chain carries TRBV19 and TRBJ2-3, with D hard to call. V was clipped by 2 bases and J by 2 bases, with 11 bases between them. Germline CDR1 is LNHDA and CDR2 is SQIVND (reference sequence). The CDR3 extends over 15 amino acids. The CDR3 sequence is CASSITPQVTDTQYF. The CDR3, as DNA: TGTGCCAGTAGTATAACCCCCCAGGTCACAGATACGCAGTATTTT. Full variable domain (rest looked up from reference TRBV19 and TRBJ2-3): DGGITQSPKYLFRKEGQNVTLSCEQNLNHDAMYWYRQDPGQGLRLIYYSQIVNDFQKGDIAEGYSVSREKKESFPLTVTSAQKNPTAFYLCASSITPQVTDTQYFGPGTRLTVL.

This clone was seen a handful of times. The chain links TRBV7-2 to TRBJ2-5, with 12 bases lining up with TRBD2. This CDR3 is built from 16 residues. The V gene's germline CDR1 is SGHTA and CDR2 FQGNSA. V dropped 5 bases and J dropped 2; count of bases not matched to a gene: 6. This CDR3 reads CASSPRLAGEQETQYF. The CDR3, as DNA: TGTGCCAGCAGCCCCCGACTAGCGGGGGAACAAGAGACCCAGTACTTC.

V usage is TRBV5-4 and J usage is TRBJ2-5; 9 bases align to TRBD1. The J segment lost 3 bases and the V segment lost 1 base, leaving 7 bases of the junction unmatched. There are 16 residues in the CDR3. From germline, CDR1 is SGHNT and CDR2 YYREEE (reference sequence). This chain's CDR3 is CASSLWAGTGKETQYF. CDR3 DNA sequence: TGTGCCAGCAGCTTGTGGGCCGGGACAGGGAAAGAGACCCAGTACTTC.

The V gene is TRBV19, the J gene TRBJ1-6; D remains unclear. CDR3 length: 13 amino acids. V dropped 4 bases and J dropped 8 bases, with 9 bases sitting between them. CDR1 and CDR2 from the germline V gene are LNHDA and SQIVND (reference sequence). The CDR3 reads CASSSGLDSPLHF. CDR3 nucleotide sequence: TGTGCCAGTAGTAGCGGGCTCGATTCACCCCTCCACTTT.

V gene TRBV2 combines with J gene TRBJ1-5, with D perhaps TRBD1 (5 bases). CDR1 is SNHLY, CDR2 FYNNEI, per germline. V was pared by 6 bases and J by 1 base, with 10 bases between. CDR3 length: 14 amino acids. The CDR3 DNA follows: TGTGCCAGCAGCCTCGGGGGGAGCAATCAGCCCCAGCATTTT. Its protein is CASSLGGSNQPQHF.

The chain combines TRBV7-2 with TRBJ2-3, with TRBD2 matching 7 bases. Germline V gene data show CDR1 as SGHTA and CDR2 as FQGNSA. This CDR3 is 15 amino acids long. The trim removed 2 bases at V and 1 base at J, leaving 3 bases unmatched. The CDR3 bases are TGTGCCAGCAGCTTAACCGCGGGGGGCACAGATACGCAGTATTTT. It yields the protein CASSLTAGGTDTQYF.

The V and J genes are TRBV7-2 and TRBJ2-5; 7 bases match TRBD1. The CDR3 covers 15 residues. Looked up from germline, CDR1 is SGHTA and CDR2 is FQGNSA. V trimming: 5 bases; J trimming: 3 bases; junction bases outside the gene matches: 9. For the CDR3, the DNA is TGTGCCAGCAGCAACCGAAACAGGGGTGAAGAGACCCAGTACTTC. Translation gives CASSNRNRGEETQYF.

The gene calls are TRBV7-2 and TRBJ2-7; TRBD2 matches at 10 bases. The CDR3 extends over 15 amino acids. V lost 3 bases, J lost 2 bases, and 4 bases stayed unmatched. The germline gives CDR1 SGHTA, CDR2 FQGNSA. CDR3 nucleotide sequence: TGTGCCAGCAGCTTCGGACTAGCGGCGACCTACGAGCAGTACTTC. Its translation is CASSFGLAATYEQYF.

This rearrangement joins TRBV5-6 to TRBJ1-1; 8 bases agree with TRBD1. This CDR3 comprises 16 residues. V lost 4 bases to trimming and J lost 4 bases; unmatched junction nucleotides: 12. Germline CDR1 is SGHDT and CDR2 is YYEEEE. CDR3 DNA sequence: TGTGCCAGCAGCCGACAGGGGCGCGCCTCCCGCACTGAAGCTTTCTTT. Amino acids: CASSRQGRASRTEAFF.

The rearrangement links TRBV14 to TRBJ1-1; 8 nucleotides agree with TRBD1. There are 15 residues in the CDR3. V lost 5 bases and J lost 4; bases outside the gene matches: 9. Germline CDR1 reads SGHDN; CDR2 reads FVKESK. CDR3: CASSDRQGISTEAFF. DNA of the CDR3: TGTGCCAGCAGCGATAGACAGGGGATAAGCACTGAAGCTTTCTTT.

The sample holds one count of this clone. This chain connects TRBV14 to TRBJ2-2; tentatively, D is TRBD1 (6 bases). Trimming took 3 bases from V and 0 from J, leaving 11 bases between them. Germline V gene data show CDR1 as SGHDN and CDR2 as FVKESK. This CDR3 contains 16 residues. CDR3 amino acids: CASSQLRGANTGELFF. The CDR3 nucleotides read TGTGCCAGCAGCCAGCTCAGGGGTGCGAACACCGGGGAGCTGTTTTTT.

The rearrangement joins TRBV19 to TRBJ2-1; 8 bases line up with TRBD1. Germline loops: CDR1 LNHDA, CDR2 SQIVND (reference sequence). The CDR3 extends over 13 amino acids. Unmatched junction bases numbered 8, after V lost 10 bases and J lost 6 bases. The CDR3: CATTTGEVNEQFF. The CDR3 nucleotides are TGTGCCACTACGACAGGGGAGGTCAATGAGCAGTTCTTC. The full variable domain, its missing parts supplied by reference TRBV19 and TRBJ2-1, is DGGITQSPKYLFRKEGQNVTLSCEQNLNHDAMYWYRQDPGQGLRLIYYSQIVNDFQKGDIAEGYSVSREKKESFPLTVTSAQKNPTAFYLCATTTGEVNEQFFGPGTRLTVL.

The J gene is TRBJ2-1, the V gene TRBV7-6; 8 bases map to TRBD2. CDR1 SGHVS and CDR2 FNYEAQ come from the germline V gene. J was trimmed by 6 bases and V by 0 bases; bases with no gene match: 4. The CDR3 is 15 amino acids. The chain's CDR3 is CASSLALREGNEQFF. The DNA of the CDR3 is TGTGCCAGCAGCTTAGCTCTCCGGGAGGGCAATGAGCAGTTCTTC. Full variable domain (rest looked up from reference TRBV7-6 and TRBJ2-1): GAGVSQSPRYKVTKRGQDVALRCDPISGHVSLYWYRQALGQGPEFLTYFNYEAQQDKSGLPNDRFSAERPEGSISTLTIQRTEQRDSAMYRCASSLALREGNEQFFGPGTRLTVL.

The rearrangement joins TRBV7-9 to TRBJ2-7; 7 bases match TRBD2. Germline CDR1 and CDR2: SEHNR and FQNEAQ (reference sequence). V lost 2 bases to trimming and J lost 3 bases; unmatched junction nucleotides: 4. The CDR3 totals 14 residues. The CDR3 loop is CASSLSSGVYEQYF. CDR3 nucleotides: TGTGCCAGCAGCTTATCTAGCGGCGTCTACGAGCAGTACTTC.

This clone was seen only once. The rearrangement links TRBV28 to TRBJ1-1, with a possible D match to TRBD1 (6 bases). V was pared by 2 bases and J by 4 bases, with 11 bases between. The CDR3 spans 14 residues. Germline values: CDR1 MDHEN, CDR2 SYDVKM. The chain's CDR3 is CASSLVQGFTEAFF. The CDR3 DNA is TGTGCCAGCAGTTTAGTCCAGGGGTTCACTGAAGCTTTCTTT.

This clone showed up just a few times. V usage is TRBV28 and J usage is TRBJ2-1, with 7 nucleotides matching TRBD2. Germline values: CDR1 MDHEN, CDR2 SYDVKM. CDR3 length: 15 amino acids. Germline trimming cut 2 bases from V and 7 bases from J; bases unmatched to any gene: 8. CDR3 protein: CASSLGGRGGNEQFF. The CDR3 nucleotides are TGTGCCAGCAGTTTAGGGGGACGGGGAGGGAATGAGCAGTTCTTC.

The chain joins TRBV29-1 to TRBJ1-1; a weak D match, TRBD1 (6 bases). V was clipped by 8 bases and J by 2 bases, with 15 bases between them. CDR1 SQVTM and CDR2 ANQGSEA come from the germline V gene. This CDR3 region has 13 residues. CDR3 in DNA: TGCAGCATCAAAGGGGGGGGTAACACTGAAGCTTTCTTT. It codes for CSIKGGGNTEAFF.

This chain links TRBV7-9 with TRBJ2-5; D perhaps matches TRBD1 (6 bases). The CDR3 contains 16 residues. Germline lookup yields CDR1 SEHNR and CDR2 FQNEAQ (reference sequence). V lost 7 bases to trimming and J lost 5 bases, with 23 bases between them. The DNA of the CDR3 is TGTGCCAGCACACCTACCGGGACACTTTCTCGGGAGACCCAGTACTTC. Its translation: CASTPTGTLSRETQYF. Looking up the rest from reference TRBV7-9 and TRBJ2-5 gives the full variable domain: DTGVSQNPRHKITKRGQNVTFRCDPISEHNRLYWYRQTLGQGPEFLTYFQNEAQLEKSRLLSDRFSAERPKGSFSTLEIQRTEQGDSAMYLCASTPTGTLSRETQYFGPGTRLLVL.

This rearrangement joins TRBV30 to TRBJ1-3; D remains unclear. CDR1 is GTSNPN, CDR2 SVGIG, per germline (reference sequence). The CDR3 sequence is 15 residues long. V lost 4 bases and J lost 0, with 13 bases in between. CDR3 bases: TGTGCCTGGACTTCCCAACGGGGCTCTGGAAACACCATATATTTT. It yields the protein CAWTSQRGSGNTIYF.